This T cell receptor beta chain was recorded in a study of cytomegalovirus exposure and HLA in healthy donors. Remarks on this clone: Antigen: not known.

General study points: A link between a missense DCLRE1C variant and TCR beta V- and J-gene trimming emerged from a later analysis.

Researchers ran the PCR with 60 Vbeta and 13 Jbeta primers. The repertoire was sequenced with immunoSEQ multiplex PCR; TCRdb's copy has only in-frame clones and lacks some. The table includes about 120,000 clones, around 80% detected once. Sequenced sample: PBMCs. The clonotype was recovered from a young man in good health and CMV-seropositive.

CDR3 in DNA: TGCGCCAGCAGTGACGGACAGGGCTTCTCCTACGAGCAGTACTTC. It is translated as CASSDGQGFSYEQYF. The chain joins TRBV10-2 to TRBJ2-7, with TRBD1 matching over 8 bases. There are 15 residues in the CDR3. Germline trimming cut 3 bases from V and 0 bases from J; bases unmatched to any gene: 4. Germline V gives CDR1 WSHSY, CDR2 SAAADI.